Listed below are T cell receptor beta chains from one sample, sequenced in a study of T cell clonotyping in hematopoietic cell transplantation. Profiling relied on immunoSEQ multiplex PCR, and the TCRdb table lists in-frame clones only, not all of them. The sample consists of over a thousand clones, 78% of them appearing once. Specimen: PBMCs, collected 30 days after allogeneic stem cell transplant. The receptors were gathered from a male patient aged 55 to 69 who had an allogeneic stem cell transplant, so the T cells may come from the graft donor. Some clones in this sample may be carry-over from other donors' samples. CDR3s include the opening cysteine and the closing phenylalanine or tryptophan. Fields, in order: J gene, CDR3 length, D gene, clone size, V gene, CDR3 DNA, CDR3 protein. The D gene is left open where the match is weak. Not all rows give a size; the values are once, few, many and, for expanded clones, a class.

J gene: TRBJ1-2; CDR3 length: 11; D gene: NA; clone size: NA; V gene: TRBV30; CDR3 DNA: TGTGCCTGGAGTGTATCGCATGGCTACACCTTC; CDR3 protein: CAWSVSHGYTF
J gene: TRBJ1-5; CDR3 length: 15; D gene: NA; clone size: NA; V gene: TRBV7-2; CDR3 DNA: TGTGCCAGCAACCGAAGGACCACGAGCCTTCAGCCCCAGCATTTT; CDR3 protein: CASNRRTTSLQPQHF
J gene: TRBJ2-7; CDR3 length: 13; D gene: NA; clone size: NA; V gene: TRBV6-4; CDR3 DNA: TGTGCCAGCAGTAAGGAACTGAGCTACGAGCAGTACTTC; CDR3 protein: CASSKELSYEQYF
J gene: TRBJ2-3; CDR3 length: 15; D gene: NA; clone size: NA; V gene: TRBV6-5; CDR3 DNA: TGTGCCAGCAGCCTTGAGAGGGCGAGAACAGATACGCAGTATTTT; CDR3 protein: CASSLERARTDTQYF
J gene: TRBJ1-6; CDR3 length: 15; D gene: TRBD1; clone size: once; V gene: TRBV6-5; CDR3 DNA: TGTGCCAGCAGTCGGATGACAGGGGGTAGTTCACCCCTCCACTTT; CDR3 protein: CASSRMTGGSSPLHF
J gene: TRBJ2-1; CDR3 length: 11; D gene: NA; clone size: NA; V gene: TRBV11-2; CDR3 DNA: TGTGCCAGCAGCTACTACAATGAGCAGTTCTTC; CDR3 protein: CASSYYNEQFF
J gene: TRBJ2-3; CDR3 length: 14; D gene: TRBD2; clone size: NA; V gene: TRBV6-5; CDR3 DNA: TGTGCCAGCAGCCCCGGGGGGAGCACAGATACGCAGTATTTT; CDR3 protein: CASSPGGSTDTQYF
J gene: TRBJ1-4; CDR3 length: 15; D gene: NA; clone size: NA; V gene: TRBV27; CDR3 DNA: TGTGCCAGCAGTTTATCAGGGACCCCGGGTGAAAAACTGTTTTTT; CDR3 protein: CASSLSGTPGEKLFF
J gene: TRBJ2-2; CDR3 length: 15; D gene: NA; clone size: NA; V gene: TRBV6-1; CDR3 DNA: TGTGCCAGCAACTCAGAAACAGCAGGAGTAGTGAAGCTGTTTTTT; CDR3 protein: CASNSETAGVVKLFF
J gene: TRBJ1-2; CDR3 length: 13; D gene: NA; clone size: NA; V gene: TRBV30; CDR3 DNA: TGTGCCTGGAGTGTGGCCTCCTTCTATGGCTACACCTTC; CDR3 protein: CAWSVASFYGYTF
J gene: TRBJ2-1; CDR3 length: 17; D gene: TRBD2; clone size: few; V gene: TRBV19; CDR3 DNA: TGTGCCAGTAGTATGTTCGGACTAGCGGGGGAGTTTGATGAGCAGTTCTTC; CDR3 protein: CASSMFGLAGEFDEQFF
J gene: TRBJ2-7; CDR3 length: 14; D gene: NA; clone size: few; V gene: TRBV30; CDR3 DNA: TGTGCCTGGAGTGTAAGGCTAGCGAGCTACGAGCAGTACTTC; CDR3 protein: CAWSVRLASYEQYF
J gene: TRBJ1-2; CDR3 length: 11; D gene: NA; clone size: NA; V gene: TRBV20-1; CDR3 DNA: TGCAGTAAGACAGCTACTTATGGCTACACCTTC; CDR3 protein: CSKTATYGYTF
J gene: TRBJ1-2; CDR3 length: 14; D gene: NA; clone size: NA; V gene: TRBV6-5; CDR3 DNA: TGTGCCAGCAGTCCCCAACAGGTTAACTATGGCTACACCTTC; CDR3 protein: CASSPQQVNYGYTF
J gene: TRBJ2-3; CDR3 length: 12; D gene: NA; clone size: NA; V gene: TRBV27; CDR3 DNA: TGTGCCAGCAGCCTGGACACAGATACGCAGTATTTT; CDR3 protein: CASSLDTDTQYF
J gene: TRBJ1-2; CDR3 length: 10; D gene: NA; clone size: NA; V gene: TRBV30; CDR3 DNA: TGTGCCTGGAAAGGGGGTGGCTACACCTTC; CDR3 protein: CAWKGGGYTF
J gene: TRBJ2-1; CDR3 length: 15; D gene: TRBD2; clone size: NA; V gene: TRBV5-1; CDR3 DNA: TGCGCCAGCAACCCGGGGGGTAGCGGGGTAGGTGAGCAGTTCTTC; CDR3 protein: CASNPGGSGVGEQFF
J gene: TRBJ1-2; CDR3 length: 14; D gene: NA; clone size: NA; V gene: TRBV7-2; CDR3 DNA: TGTGCCAGCAGCTTCTACTCCGCTAACTATGGCTACACCTTC; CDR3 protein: CASSFYSANYGYTF
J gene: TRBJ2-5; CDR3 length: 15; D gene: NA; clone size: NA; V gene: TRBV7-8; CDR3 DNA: TGTGCCAGCAGCTCGCCGGGGGACGGCTGGGAGACCCAGTACTTC; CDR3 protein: CASSSPGDGWETQYF
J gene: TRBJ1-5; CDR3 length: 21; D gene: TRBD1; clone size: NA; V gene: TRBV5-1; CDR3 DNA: TGCGCCAGCAGCGAGCGGCTACCTCTGGACAGGGACCACTATAGCAATCAGCCCCAGCATTTT; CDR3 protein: CASSERLPLDRDHYSNQPQHF
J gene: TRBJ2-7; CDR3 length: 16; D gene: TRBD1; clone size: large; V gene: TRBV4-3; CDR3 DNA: TGCGCCAGCAGCCAAGGTTACGGGACAGTAATTGACGAGCAGTACTTC; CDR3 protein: CASSQGYGTVIDEQYF
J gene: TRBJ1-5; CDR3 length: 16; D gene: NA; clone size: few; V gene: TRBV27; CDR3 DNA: TGTGCCAGCAGGGAGCGAGGGGGTATCGGCAATCAGCCCCAGCATTTT; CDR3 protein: CASRERGGIGNQPQHF
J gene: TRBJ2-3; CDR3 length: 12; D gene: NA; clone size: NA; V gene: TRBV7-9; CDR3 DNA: TGTGCCAGCAGCCTAATCGAAGATACGCAGTATTTT; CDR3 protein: CASSLIEDTQYF
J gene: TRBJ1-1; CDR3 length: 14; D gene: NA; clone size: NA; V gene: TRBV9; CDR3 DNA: TGTGCCAGCAGCCTCGAACAGGGTAACACTGAAGCTTTCTTT; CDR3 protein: CASSLEQGNTEAFF
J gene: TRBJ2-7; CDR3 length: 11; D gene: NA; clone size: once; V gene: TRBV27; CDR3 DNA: TGTGCCAGCACGGACATCTACGAGCAGTACTTC; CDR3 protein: CASTDIYEQYF
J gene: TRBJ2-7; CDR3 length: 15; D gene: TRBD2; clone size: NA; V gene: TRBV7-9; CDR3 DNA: TGTGCCAGCAGCGCCCTAGCGGGGGGGTACTACGAGCAGTACTTC; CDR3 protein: CASSALAGGYYEQYF
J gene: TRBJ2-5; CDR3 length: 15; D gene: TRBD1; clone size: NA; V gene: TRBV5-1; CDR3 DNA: TGCGCCAGCAGCTCGGACAGGGGGCAGGGGGAGACCCAGTACTTC; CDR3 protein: CASSSDRGQGETQYF
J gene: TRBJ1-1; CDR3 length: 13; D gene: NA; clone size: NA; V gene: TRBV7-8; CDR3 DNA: TGTGCCAGCAGCTTAGACCCGGTCACTGAAGCTTTCTTT; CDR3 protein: CASSLDPVTEAFF
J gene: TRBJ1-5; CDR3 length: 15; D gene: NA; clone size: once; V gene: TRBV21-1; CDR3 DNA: TGTGCCAGCAGCAGGGACCTTAGAGGCAATCAGCCCCAGCATTTT; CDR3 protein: CASSRDLRGNQPQHF
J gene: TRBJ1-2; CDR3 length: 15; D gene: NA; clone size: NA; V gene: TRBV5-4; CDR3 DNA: TGTGCCAGCAGCTCCTCGGGGGGCTGGTACTATGGCTACACCTTC; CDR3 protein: CASSSSGGWYYGYTF
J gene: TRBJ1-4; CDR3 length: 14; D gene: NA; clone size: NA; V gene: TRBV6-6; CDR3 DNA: TGTGCCAGCAGTTACCCCCCCCGAGGGAAAAAACTGTTTTTT; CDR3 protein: CASSYPPRGKKLFF
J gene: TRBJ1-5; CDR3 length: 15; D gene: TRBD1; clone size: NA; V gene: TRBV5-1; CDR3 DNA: TGCGCCAGCAGCTTGGTAGGGGGCGACAATCAGCCCCAGCATTTT; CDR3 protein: CASSLVGGDNQPQHF
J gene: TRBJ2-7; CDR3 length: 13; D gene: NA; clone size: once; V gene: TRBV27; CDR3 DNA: TGTGCCAGCAGACTCCACCCCTCCTACGAGCAGTACTTC; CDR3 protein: CASRLHPSYEQYF
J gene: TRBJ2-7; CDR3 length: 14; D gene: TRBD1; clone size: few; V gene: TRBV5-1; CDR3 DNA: TGCGCCAGCAGCCCGGGGACAGGGAAAATCGAGCAGTACTTC; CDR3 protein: CASSPGTGKIEQYF
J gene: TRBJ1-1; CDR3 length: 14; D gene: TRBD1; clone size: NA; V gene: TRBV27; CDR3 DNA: TGTGCCAGCAGTACAGGGGGCGCTGTCACTGAAGCTTTCTTT; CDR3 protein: CASSTGGAVTEAFF
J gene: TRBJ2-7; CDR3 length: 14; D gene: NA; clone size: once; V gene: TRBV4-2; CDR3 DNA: TGTGCCAGCAGCCAGAGTAATGGAAGGTACGAGCAGTACTTC; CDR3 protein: CASSQSNGRYEQYF
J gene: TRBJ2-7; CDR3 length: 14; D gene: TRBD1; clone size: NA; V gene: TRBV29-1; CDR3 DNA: TGCAGCGTTTGGGGGACAGGAATCACCTACGAGCAGTACTTC; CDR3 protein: CSVWGTGITYEQYF
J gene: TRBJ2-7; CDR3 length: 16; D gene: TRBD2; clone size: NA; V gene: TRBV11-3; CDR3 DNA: TGTGCCAGCAGCCCACTAGGGGCGGGAGAGATCTACGAGCAGTACTTC; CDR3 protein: CASSPLGAGEIYEQYF
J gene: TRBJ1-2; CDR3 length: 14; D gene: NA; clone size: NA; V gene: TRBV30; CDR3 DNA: TGTGCCTGGAGAACCTCCCAGGGTAACTATGGCTACACCTTC; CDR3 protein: CAWRTSQGNYGYTF
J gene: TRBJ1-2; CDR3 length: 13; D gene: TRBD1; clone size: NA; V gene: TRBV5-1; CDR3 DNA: TGCGCCAGCAGCTTGGATGGACAGGAGCCTTACACCTTC; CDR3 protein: CASSLDGQEPYTF
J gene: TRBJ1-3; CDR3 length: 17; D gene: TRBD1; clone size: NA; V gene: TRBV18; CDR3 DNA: TGTGCCAGCTCACCACCGGGACAGGAGGTAACTGGAAACACCATATATTTT; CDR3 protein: CASSPPGQEVTGNTIYF
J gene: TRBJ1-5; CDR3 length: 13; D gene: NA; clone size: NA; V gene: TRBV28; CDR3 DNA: TGTGCCAGCAGTGGTTGGGAGGGGGAGCCCCAGCATTTT; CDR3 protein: CASSGWEGEPQHF
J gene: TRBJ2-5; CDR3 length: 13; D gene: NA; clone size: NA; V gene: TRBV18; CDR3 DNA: TGTGCCAGCTCACCGGTCTCGGGGGAGACCCAGTACTTC; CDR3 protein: CASSPVSGETQYF
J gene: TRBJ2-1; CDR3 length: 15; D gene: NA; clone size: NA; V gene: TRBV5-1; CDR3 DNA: TGCGCCAGCAGCCCGGACGGTAGCTCCTACAATGAGCAGTTCTTC; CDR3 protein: CASSPDGSSYNEQFF
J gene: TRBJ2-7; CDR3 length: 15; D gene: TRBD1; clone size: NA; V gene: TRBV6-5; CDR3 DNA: TGTGCCAGCAGTAAGGACAGGGGGTCTTCCTACGAGCAGTACTTC; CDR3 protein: CASSKDRGSSYEQYF
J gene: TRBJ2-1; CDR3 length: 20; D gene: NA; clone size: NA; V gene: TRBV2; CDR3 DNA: TGTGCCACCCTAGGGGAGGCAGGGGCGACCCGCCGCAGCTCCTACAATGAGCAGTTCTTC; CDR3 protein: CATLGEAGATRRSSYNEQFF
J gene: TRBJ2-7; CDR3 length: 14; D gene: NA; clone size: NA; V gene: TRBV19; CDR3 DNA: TGTGCCACCAGCCCCGGTGTGTGGTCCTACGAGCAGTACTTC; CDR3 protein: CATSPGVWSYEQYF
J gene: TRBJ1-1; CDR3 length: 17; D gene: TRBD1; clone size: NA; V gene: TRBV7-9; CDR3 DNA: TGTGCCAGCAGGCGAGGCCTTCGGGGGACAGGGGCCGCTGAAGCTTTCTTT; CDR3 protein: CASRRGLRGTGAAEAFF
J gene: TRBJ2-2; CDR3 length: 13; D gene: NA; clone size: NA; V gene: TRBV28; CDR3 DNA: TGTGCCAGCAGTTTAAGGGGTACCGGGGAGCTGTTTTTT; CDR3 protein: CASSLRGTGELFF
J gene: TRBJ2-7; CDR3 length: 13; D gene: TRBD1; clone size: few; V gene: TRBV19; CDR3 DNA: TGTGCCAGTAGTATGACAGGGGGCTACGAGCAGTACTTC; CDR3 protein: CASSMTGGYEQYF
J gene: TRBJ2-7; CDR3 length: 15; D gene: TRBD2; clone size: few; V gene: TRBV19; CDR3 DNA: TGTGCCAGTAGTTCAACTAGCGGGGGGCCCTACGAGCAGTACTTC; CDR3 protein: CASSSTSGGPYEQYF
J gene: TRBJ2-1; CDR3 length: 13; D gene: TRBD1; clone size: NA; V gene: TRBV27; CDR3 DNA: TGTGCCAGCAGTTTAAATGACAGGGCCTATATGTTCTTC; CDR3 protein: CASSLNDRAYMFF
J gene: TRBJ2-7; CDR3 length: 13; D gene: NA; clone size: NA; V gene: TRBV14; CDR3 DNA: TGTGCCAGCAGCCGAGCCAGGGTGCACGAGCAGTACTTC; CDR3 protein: CASSRARVHEQYF
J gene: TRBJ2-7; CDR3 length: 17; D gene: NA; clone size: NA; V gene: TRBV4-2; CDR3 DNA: TGTGCCAGCAGCCAAGTTGCGACAGCTGAAGACTCCTACGAGCAGTACTTC; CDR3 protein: CASSQVATAEDSYEQYF
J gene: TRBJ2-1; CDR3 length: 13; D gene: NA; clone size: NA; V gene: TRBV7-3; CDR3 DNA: TGTGCCAGCAGCCCCGGCTCCTACAATGAGCAGTTCTTC; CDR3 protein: CASSPGSYNEQFF
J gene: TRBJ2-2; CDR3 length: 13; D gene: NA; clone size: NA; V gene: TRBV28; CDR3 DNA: TGTGCCAGCAGTTTAAGGGGCACCGGGGAGCTGTTTTTT; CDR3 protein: CASSLRGTGELFF
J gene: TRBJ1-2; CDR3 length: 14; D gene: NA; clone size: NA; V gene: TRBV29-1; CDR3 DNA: TGCAGCGTTGATCCAAGCGGGGGCCGCTATGGCTACACCTTC; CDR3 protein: CSVDPSGGRYGYTF
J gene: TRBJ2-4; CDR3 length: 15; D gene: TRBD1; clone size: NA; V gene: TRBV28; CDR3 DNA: TGTGCCAGCAGTTTACACAGGGGTGTCAAAAACATTCAGTACTTC; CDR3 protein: CASSLHRGVKNIQYF
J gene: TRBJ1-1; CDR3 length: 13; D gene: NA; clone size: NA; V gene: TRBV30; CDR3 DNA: TGTGCCTGGGCGGACAGTACGAACACTGAAGCTTTCTTT; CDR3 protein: CAWADSTNTEAFF